This T cell receptor (beta chain) was sequenced in a study of control samples from healthy donors and cancer patients. TCRdb's copy holds only in-frame clones and misses some; the assay was immunoSEQ multiplex PCR. Of 85,000 to 90,000 clones listed, around nine tenths are singletons. The sample taken for sequencing was blood. The TCR originated in a man aged 25 to 45 in good health.

CDR3 nucleotides: TGTGCCAGCAGCGCGGACCTTCTCACCGGGGAGCTGTTTTTT. Protein sequence: CASSADLLTGELFF. The gene calls are TRBV11-2 and TRBJ2-2; D unresolved. The CDR3 is made up of 14 amino acids. Trimming cost V 5 bases and J 4 bases, with 11 bases left between them. Germline CDR1 and CDR2: SGHAT and FQNNGV.